The 9 T cell receptor beta chains reported below all come from one sample, sequenced in a study of identifying expanded T cells in peripheral blood. Method: immunoSEQ multiplex PCR; TCRdb's copy keeps in-frame clones and lacks some. The sample carries about 76,000 clones, almost 85% recorded once. Sequencing input: blood. The source is a person aged 18-69 years in good health.

The chain uses TRBV27 and TRBJ2-7, with 10 bases lining up with TRBD1. The CDR3 sequence is 15 residues long. V gave up 6 bases and J gave up 4 bases; unmatched junction bases: 9. Germline lookup yields CDR1 MNHEY and CDR2 SMNVEV (reference sequence). For the CDR3, the DNA is TGTGCCAGCAGCGTCCTACGACAGGGGGCTTACGAGCAGTACTTC. Translating gives CASSVLRQGAYEQYF.

This chain uses TRBV7-8 with TRBJ2-3; D gene unclear. This CDR3 has 12 amino acids. In germline, CDR1 is SGHVS, CDR2 FQNEAQ. The V gene lost 5 bases and the J gene lost 7 bases, with 10 bases spanning the gap. The CDR3 protein is CASSPGTNTQYF. In DNA form, the CDR3 reads TGTGCCAGCAGCCCCGGTACGAATACGCAGTATTTT.

The CDR3 protein is CAWEWGSDQPQHF. The CDR3 coding sequence is TGTGCCTGGGAGTGGGGCAGTGATCAGCCCCAGCATTTT. The V and J genes are TRBV30 and TRBJ1-5, with D perhaps matching TRBD1 (5 bases). Deletions cut 5 bases from V and 5 bases from J, with 13 bases between. CDR3 size: 13 residues. Looked up from germline, CDR1 is GTSNPN and CDR2 is SVGIG (reference sequence).

This chain links TRBV7-2 with TRBJ2-3, with D possibly being TRBD2 (6 bases). Trimming took 2 bases from V and 3 from J, leaving 15 bases between them. The CDR3 is made up of 16 amino acids. The germline V gene encodes CDR1 SGHTA and CDR2 FQGNSA. This CDR3 reads CASSLSWASGTDTQYF. In nucleotides, the CDR3 is TGTGCCAGCAGCTTATCATGGGCGAGCGGGACAGATACGCAGTATTTT. The full variable domain, its missing parts supplied by reference TRBV7-2 and TRBJ2-3, is GAGVSQSPSNKVTEKGKDVELRCDPISGHTALYWYRQSLGQGLEFLIYFQGNSAPDKSGLPSDRFSAERTGGSVSTLTIQRTQQEDSAVYLCASSLSWASGTDTQYFGPGTRLTVL.

The rearrangement joins TRBV28 to TRBJ2-7; 7 bases are shared with TRBD2. The CDR3 has 13 residues. Germline loops: CDR1 MDHEN, CDR2 SYDVKM. V lost 3 bases, J lost 3 bases, and 2 bases stayed unmatched. CDR3 region: CASSFGGSYEQYF. The CDR3 bases are TGTGCCAGCAGTTTTGGCGGGAGCTACGAGCAGTACTTC.

This rearrangement joins TRBV6-1 to TRBJ1-2, with 8 positions matching TRBD1. The CDR3 is 14 residues long. From germline, CDR1 is MNHNS and CDR2 SASEGT. V was pared by 3 bases and J by 2 bases, with 2 bases of the junction left unmatched. The CDR3 loop is CASSESGGNYGYTF. The CDR3 nucleotides are TGTGCCAGCAGTGAGTCAGGGGGCAACTATGGCTACACCTTC.

J is TRBJ2-7 and V is TRBV5-1, with D perhaps TRBD1 (5 bases). Trimming shortened V by 3 bases and J by 7 bases, and 17 bases separated the two germline ends. CDR3 length: 14 amino acids. CDR1 SGHRS and CDR2 YFSETQ come from the germline V gene. CDR3: CASSYFQGNSEQYF. CDR3 in DNA: TGCGCCAGCAGCTACTTCCAGGGTAATAGTGAGCAGTACTTC.

The CDR3 reads CSVPAPRGDPGELFF. The CDR3 nucleotides are TGCAGCGTACCGGCGCCCCGGGGTGACCCCGGGGAGCTGTTTTTT. V is TRBV29-1 and J is TRBJ2-2, with a weak D call TRBD2 (5 bases). Per germline, CDR1 SQVTM and CDR2 ANQGSEA. Trimming stripped 6 bases from V and 6 bases from J, with 20 bases between. The CDR3 is made up of 15 amino acids.

The chain has TRBV9 and TRBJ2-2; unclear D gene. This CDR3 comprises 15 residues. The germline V gene has CDR1 SGDLS and CDR2 YYNGEE. V gave up 0 bases and J gave up 4 bases, with 10 bases separating them. The CDR3 here is CASSVAGRLTGELFF. For the CDR3, the DNA is TGTGCCAGCAGCGTAGCGGGTCGGCTCACCGGGGAGCTGTTTTTT. The entire variable domain, with the rest obtained from reference TRBV9 and TRBJ2-2, is as follows: DSGVTQTPKHLITATGQRVTLRCSPRSGDLSVYWYQQSLDQGLQFLIQYYNGEERAKGNILERFSAQQFPDLHSELNLSSLELGDSALYFCASSVAGRLTGELFFGEGSRLTVL.